Presented here are 3 T cell receptor beta chains from one specimen sequenced in a study of beta chain features in type 1 diabetes listed by TCRdb under 2018. Libraries were built with the immunoSEQ multiplex PCR assay. The High Capacity cDNA Reverse Transcription Kit was used to reverse transcribe all of the isolated RNA, meaning that expressed TCRB transcripts were what got sequenced. As stored in TCRdb, this immuneACCESS dataset retains in-frame rearrangements with V and J assigned. A fraction of the clones does not appear; measured against another copy, unresolved V genes explain less than half of the discrepancy, and the remainder lacks a known reason. The sample profile shows about 700,000 clones; around 15% of them were found once. Jointly, the top ten make up less than 0.025% of the sample. Overall study outcomes, separate from this receptor: In all four CD4+ subsets, TCRB CDR3 length was moderately but significantly shorter in type 1 diabetes patients.

Their specific antigens are unknown. The sample comprised naive CD4+ T cells from blood. This sample's cell subset or site label indicates: true naive CD4+ T cells. The receptor source for this set is a man aged 18 to 29 with type 1 diabetes.

The rearrangement joins TRBV11-2 to TRBJ2-2; 9 nucleotides line up with TRBD1. Germline loops: CDR1 SGHAT, CDR2 FQNNGV. J was trimmed by 6 bases and V by 5 bases; bases with no gene match: 4. The CDR3 totals 14 residues. The DNA of the CDR3 is TGTGCCAGCAGCCGGGACAGGGATCCCGGGGAGCTGTTTTTT. It yields the protein CASSRDRDPGELFF.

The table lists this clone with a few counts. This rearrangement joins TRBV29-1 to TRBJ2-5; no clear D. The CDR3 is 13 amino acids. The germline V and J ends were trimmed by 1 base and 8 bases, with 14 bases remaining between them. Germline V gives CDR1 SQVTM, CDR2 ANQGSEA. The CDR3 loop reads CSVEVADGSTQYF. The CDR3, as DNA: TGCAGCGTTGAAGTTGCCGACGGATCCACCCAGTACTTC.

This clone appeared a few times. The chain has TRBV6-5 and TRBJ2-5, with D perhaps matching TRBD2 (6 bases). The CDR3 is 12 residues long. V dropped 2 bases and J dropped 9 bases, with 10 bases sitting between them. Per the germline V gene, CDR1 is MNHEY and CDR2 is SVGAGI. As DNA, the CDR3 is TGTGCCAGCAGTTACAAGGAGGGTCCCCAGTACTTC. Translation gives CASSYKEGPQYF.